This T cell receptor (beta chain) came from a study of blood T cell repertoires in COVID-19. Looking at the study overall: Sites across the United States, Italy and Spain contributed samples from acute and convalescent COVID-19.

The authors' processing: From reference gene primer amplification, estimates of nucleated cell counts were derived. Sequencing used immunoSEQ multiplex PCR; TCRdb keeps in-frame clones, though not all of them. That table gives V, J and clone size, and the DNA gave D and trimming. The repertoire includes under 200,000 clones, about 83% of them detected once, and about 4% sits in the top ten. Categorization into cohorts depended on clinical history that participants reported. The receptor comes from a woman aged 50 to 60 in a cohort exposed to, infected with or recovered from COVID-19 (not recorded which). Sequenced: PBMCs or T cells enriched from blood (not recorded which).

CDR3 bases: TGTGCCAGCAGCACTAGCTCACCTAGCGGGAACACCGGGGAGCTGTTTTTT. As protein: CASSTSSPSGNTGELFF. V gene TRBV11-3 combines with J gene TRBJ2-2, with 7 bases lining up with TRBD2. Unmatched junction bases numbered 10, after V lost 5 bases and J lost 1 base. Germline values: CDR1 SGHNT, CDR2 YENEEA. This CDR3 spans 17 amino acids.